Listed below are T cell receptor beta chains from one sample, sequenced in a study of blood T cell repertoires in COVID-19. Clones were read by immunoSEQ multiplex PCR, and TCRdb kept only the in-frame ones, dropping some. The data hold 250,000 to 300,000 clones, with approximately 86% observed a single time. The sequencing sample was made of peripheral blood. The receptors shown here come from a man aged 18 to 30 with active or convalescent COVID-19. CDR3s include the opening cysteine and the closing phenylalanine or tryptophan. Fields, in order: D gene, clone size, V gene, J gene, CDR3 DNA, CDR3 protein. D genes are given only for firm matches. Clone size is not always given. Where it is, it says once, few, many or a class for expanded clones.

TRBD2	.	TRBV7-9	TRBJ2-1	TGTGCCAGCAGCGATGCCTTACTAGCGACATACAATGAGCAGTTCTTC	CASSDALLATYNEQFF
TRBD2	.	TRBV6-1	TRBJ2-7	TGTGCCAGCAGTGAAAAAGGCGGGAGGGCCTCATCCCAAACCTACGAGCAGTACTTC	CASSEKGGRASSQTYEQYF
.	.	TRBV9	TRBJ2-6	TGTGCCAGCAGCCCACCCCCCAGGGCTCGGTTTTCAGGGGCCAACGTCCTGACTTTC	CASSPPPRARFSGANVLTF
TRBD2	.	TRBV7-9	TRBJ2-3	TGTGCCAGCAGCTTAAGGCCTAGCGGGGACACAGATACGCAGTATTTT	CASSLRPSGDTDTQYF
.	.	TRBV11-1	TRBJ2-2	TGTGCCAGCAGCTTTTTATCCGGGGAGCTGTTTTTT	CASSFLSGELFF
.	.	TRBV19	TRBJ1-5	TGTGCCCCTACTAGGGAAAGTAAGAGCAATCAGCCCCAGCATTTT	CAPTRESKSNQPQHF
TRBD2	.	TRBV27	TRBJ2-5	TGTGCCAGCAGTCCGAGCGGGGCCCAAGAGACCCAGTACTTC	CASSPSGAQETQYF
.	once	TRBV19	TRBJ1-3	TGTGCCAGTAACGAGGGAATTTTGGGAAACACCATATATTTT	CASNEGILGNTIYF
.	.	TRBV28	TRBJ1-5	TGTGCCAGCAGTTTAGGGCAAAAGCCCCAGCATTTT	CASSLGQKPQHF
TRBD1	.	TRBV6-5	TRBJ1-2	TGTGCCAGCAACTCGGGACAGGTGAACTATGGCTACACCTTC	CASNSGQVNYGYTF
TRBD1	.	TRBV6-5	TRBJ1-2	TGTGCCAGCAGCCCGGGACAGAACTATGGCTACACCTTC	CASSPGQNYGYTF
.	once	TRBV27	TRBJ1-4	TGTGCCAGCAGTTCCCGAACGGCCCTAGGTGAAAAACTGTTTTTT	CASSSRTALGEKLFF